This entry describes one TCR beta chain. What it binds is unknown. Starting 14 to 28 days after autologous transplant, ipilimumab 1 mg/kg was given. Germline CDR1 is SEHNR and CDR2 is FQNEAQ (reference sequence). V was clipped by 5 bases and J by 4 bases, with 19 bases between them. This CDR3 has 16 residues. The table came from immunoSEQ multiplex PCR; TCRdb's copy has only in-frame clones and leaves some out. The sample records about 25,000 clones, roughly 84% being singletons. This entry is derived from a study of ipilimumab plus nivolumab after autologous stem cell transplantation. Study outcomes and limitations: Per the authors, repertoire, Treg and microbiota data justify further study.

The TCR originated in a male donor with diffuse large B-cell lymphoma. Sequenced material: PBMCs, taken in a trial of ipilimumab plus nivolumab as post-transplant consolidation. The chain couples TRBV7-9 to TRBJ2-3; D unclear. The chain's CDR3 is CASSPQTERPPDTQYF. The CDR3, as DNA: TGTGCCAGCAGCCCTCAGACCGAGCGTCCCCCAGATACGCAGTATTTT.